This TCR beta chain originates from a study of beta chain features in type 1 diabetes. Study-wide points: Shortening that was moderate but significant affected the TCRB CDR3s of Type 1 diabetes patients in all four CD4+ subsets.

The CDR3 contains 14 residues. Per the germline V gene, CDR1 is SEHNR and CDR2 is FQNEAQ (reference sequence). Trimming at V came to 8 bases and at J to 1 base, leaving 6 bases not matched to a gene. In the case of this clone: What it binds is unknown.

The study reverse transcribed the entire isolated RNA, so it sequenced expressed TCRB transcripts. Only in-frame clones appear in the TCRdb table, and some are missing; sequencing was by immunoSEQ multiplex PCR. The sample lists 130,000 or so clones; about 18% were seen once. The chain recombines TRBV7-9 with TRBJ2-3; 7 bases are shared with TRBD1. The sample taken for sequencing was central memory CD4+ T cells from blood. The origin of this receptor is a man younger than 35 with type 1 diabetes. The DNA for the CDR3 is TGTGCCAGCCAGGAGCAGGGGGGCACAGATACGCAGTATTTT. Protein product: CASQEQGGTDTQYF. The entire variable domain, with the rest obtained from reference TRBV7-9 and TRBJ2-3, is as follows: DTGVSQNPRHKITKRGQNVTFRCDPISEHNRLYWYRQTLGQGPEFLTYFQNEAQLEKSRLLSDRFSAERPKGSFSTLEIQRTEQGDSAMYLCASQEQGGTDTQYFGPGTRLTVL.